These 3 T cell receptor beta chains were sequenced from one sample in a study of blood T cell repertoires in COVID-19. TCRdb's copy holds only in-frame clones and misses some; the assay was immunoSEQ multiplex PCR. The table includes about 83,000 clones, around 90% detected once. The sample was peripheral blood. The source is a woman between 50 and 59 years old with active or convalescent COVID-19.

The genes are TRBV11-1 and TRBJ2-3; 7 bases match TRBD2. Germline trimming cut 5 bases from V and 2 bases from J; bases unmatched to any gene: 4. Germline loops: CDR1 SGHAT, CDR2 FQDESV (reference sequence). This CDR3 contains 14 residues. Written as DNA, the CDR3 is TGTGCCAGCAGCCGGACTAGGAACACAGATACGCAGTATTTT. It codes for CASSRTRNTDTQYF.

V is TRBV4-1 and J is TRBJ1-1; 7 bases match TRBD1. Trimming cost V 6 bases and J 3 bases; bases outside gene matches: 16. This CDR3 comprises 17 residues. Germline V gene lookup returns CDR1 MGHRA and CDR2 YSYEKL. The CDR3 region is CASRLQGSQITDTEAFF. Here the CDR3 DNA reads TGCGCCAGCAGGTTACAGGGGTCTCAGATTACTGACACTGAAGCTTTCTTT.

DNA for the CDR3: TGTGCCAGCAGACAGGGGGCCCCTGGTGAGCAGTACTTC. It is translated as CASRQGAPGEQYF. The chain couples TRBV28 to TRBJ2-7; 9 nucleotides match TRBD1. The length of the CDR3 is 13 residues. The germline V gene encodes CDR1 MDHEN and CDR2 SYDVKM. V trimming: 6 bases; J trimming: 7 bases; junction bases outside the gene matches: 7.